This T cell receptor (beta chain) derives from a study of regulatory T cells in long-lasting Graves disease. Regarding time point: newly diagnosed GD, antithyroid drugs for less than 3 months. PBMC RNA was the source of the TCR library. Libraries of TCR beta came from iRepertoire HTBI primers plus Arm-PCR of CDR3 regions. How the authors handled the data: Among the samples, 60 to 75 TRBV and 12 to 15 TRBJ segments were identified. One entry per CDR3 protein results from TCRdb running MiXCR on the multiplex PCR reads. For this entry, the V and J calls and clone size follow TCRdb and not the study's own pipeline. Seen here are hundreds of thousands of distinct CDR3 sequences, roughly 15% observed once, and the top ten hold 9.5% to 12%. The CDR3 runs 12 residues. V dropped 3 bases and J dropped 9 bases, with 9 bases sitting between them. Germline-derived CDR1 and CDR2 are MDHEN and SYDVKM. The sample was also linked to a second study, of T cells in Graves' hyperthyroidism and ophthalmopathy.

V gene TRBV28 combines with J gene TRBJ2-1, with no clear D. This receptor was obtained from a woman aged 25-40 years with Graves disease. The sequences come from peripheral blood mononuclear cells (PBMCs), collected at new diagnosis, from a patient treated with antithyroid drugs. CDR3 nucleotides: TGTGCCAGCAGTTTTGTGGGGTTTGAGCAGTTCTTC. It codes for CASSFVGFEQFF.